This section outlines one T cell receptor (beta chain) sequence together with its context. What it recognizes is unknown. The read finishes 3 residues shy of the CDR3 end, and the germline J gene is used to complete it. This specimen comes from a study of T cells in women clearing cervical HPV infection. Study details: Cases: HPV16-related CIN3 or worse on histology, a couple of invasive cancers. Controls gave blood once infection was undetectable; cases at lesion identification.

Clones were read by immunoSEQ multiplex PCR, and TCRdb kept only the in-frame ones, dropping some. The sample holds about 39,000 clones. Findings of the study overall: Each sample's T-cell count was unknown, possibly confounding richness.

V gave up 0 bases and J gave up 1 base, with 10 bases separating them. The CDR3 contains 16 residues. CDR1 is MNHNS and CDR2 is SASEGT in the germline V gene. The sequencing input was blood buffy coat. The receptor was derived from a woman aged 18-70 years with a cervical HPV16 infection that either progressed to CIN3+ or cleared (not recorded which). V is TRBV6-1 and J is TRBJ1-5, with D possibly TRBD1 on 5 matching bases. The CDR3 region is CASSEARGVSNQPQHF. CDR3 bases read: TGTGCCAGCAGTGAAGCCCGAGGGGTAAGCAATCAGCCC.